One and the same sample provided the 7 T cell receptor beta chains below, sequenced in a study of STAT5B mutations in CD4+ large granular lymphocyte leukemia. Using immunoSEQ multiplex PCR, the repertoire was profiled, and TCRdb retains in-frame clones only, with some absent. The sample has 30,000 to 40,000 clones; roughly 76% are singletons. The sequenced sample consisted of CD4+ T cells from blood buffy coats. These receptor sequences come from a human donor in good health.

In DNA form, the CDR3 reads TGTGCCAGCGAGACAGCGTTGAACTATGGCTACACCTTC. Encoded protein: CASETALNYGYTF. This chain links TRBV6-1 with TRBJ1-2, with D perhaps TRBD1 (5 bases). The CDR3 totals 13 residues. Germline CDR1 is MNHNS and CDR2 is SASEGT. Trimming stripped 8 bases from V and 2 bases from J, with 12 bases between.

The chain is built from TRBV19 and TRBJ2-2, with 7 bases that match TRBD2. The germline V gene has CDR1 LNHDA and CDR2 SQIVND (reference sequence). V lost 4 bases and J lost 0; bases outside the gene matches: 5. The CDR3 has 16 residues. The CDR3 DNA follows: TGTGCCAGTAGTAAGGCGGGAGCGTCGAACACCGGGGAGCTGTTTTTT. Its protein product is CASSKAGASNTGELFF.

This clone was observed once. The chain employs TRBV5-1 and TRBJ2-3; D may correspond to TRBD1 or TRBD2 (5 bases each). Deletions cut 2 bases from V and 0 bases from J, with 10 bases between. The CDR3 runs 15 residues. The germline gives CDR1 SGHRS, CDR2 YFSETQ. CDR3 coding DNA: TGCGCCAGCAGCTTAGAGGGGCGAAGCACAGATACGCAGTATTTT. Encoded protein: CASSLEGRSTDTQYF.

Only one count was recorded for this clone. The CDR3 protein is CASSWAAVGEQYF. The CDR3 coding sequence is TGTGCCAGCAGCTGGGCAGCCGTGGGGGAGCAGTACTTC. The V gene is TRBV13, the J gene TRBJ2-7; D gene ambiguous. V lost 4 bases and J lost 7, with 14 bases in between. CDR1 and CDR2 from the germline V gene are PRHDT and FYEKMQ (reference sequence). The CDR3 spans 13 residues.

The chain carries TRBV29-1 and TRBJ2-4; 7 nucleotides match TRBD1. CDR3 length equals 13 residues. V shed 7 bases and J 8 bases; nucleotides not matched to a gene: 11. Germline lookup yields CDR1 SQVTM and CDR2 ANQGSEA. Here the CDR3 reads CSATDRVGHIQYF. The CDR3 nucleotides are TGCAGCGCCACCGACAGGGTCGGCCACATTCAGTACTTC.

This clone was seen just once. V gene TRBV5-8 combines with J gene TRBJ2-7; a weak D match, TRBD1 (6 bases). CDR1 SGHTS and CDR2 YDEGEE come from the germline V gene. The CDR3 consists of 15 residues. V was clipped by 4 bases and J by 2 bases, with 16 bases between them. The CDR3 sequence: CASSPHPGTTYEQYF. The CDR3 DNA is TGTGCCAGCAGCCCCCACCCCGGGACAACCTACGAGCAGTACTTC.

The chain couples TRBV19 to TRBJ2-1; 9 bases are a match to TRBD2. V lost 10 bases to trimming and J lost 9 bases; unmatched junction nucleotides: 13. The CDR3 covers 14 residues. CDR1 and CDR2 (germline): LNHDA, SQIVND (reference sequence). The CDR3 region has the DNA TGTGCCACTTGTACCATTAGCGGGGGAGCTGAGCAGTTCTTC. Translating it yields CATCTISGGAEQFF.